Listed below are T cell receptor beta chains from one sample, sequenced in a study of cytomegalovirus exposure and HLA in healthy donors. Here immunoSEQ multiplex PCR was the method, and the copy in TCRdb shows in-frame clones only, minus some. The top ten clones hold about 3.7% of a sample with 90,000 to 150,000 clones, 77% of them seen once. Sequencing was performed on PBMCs. These TCRs come from a human donor in good health. Each CDR3 is given with its conserved first and last residue. Each record gives: CDR3 protein, CDR3 DNA, D gene, J gene, V gene, clone size. A D gene is named only where the DNA matches it firmly. Part of the rows lack a size; the others show once, few, many or a class for expanded clones.

CASTGTGVQLAKNIQYF TGTGCCAGCACCGGGACAGGGGTACAACTAGCCAAAAACATTCAGTACTTC TRBD1 TRBJ2-4 TRBV19 .
CASRPDSGGELFF TGTGCCAGTAGACCGGACTCCGGCGGGGAGCTGTTTTTT . TRBJ2-2 TRBV19 .
CASKLLTGAIADTQYF TGTGCCAGCAAACTGTTGACGGGAGCGATAGCAGATACGCAGTATTTT . TRBJ2-3 TRBV7-8 once
CASSPPGLTRSGANVLTF TGTGCCAGCAGCCCCCCGGGTTTGACGCGTTCTGGGGCCAACGTCCTGACTTTC . TRBJ2-6 TRBV7-3 few
CASSYSASTDTQYF TGTGCCAGCAGCTACAGTGCTAGCACAGATACGCAGTATTTT . TRBJ2-3 TRBV6-1 .
CASSLAGSYEQYF TGTGCCAGCAGCCTAGCCGGCTCCTACGAGCAGTACTTC . TRBJ2-7 TRBV14 .
CASSSKGSQGRIIKETQYF TGTGCCAGCAGCTCCAAGGGGTCACAGGGTCGGATCATAAAAGAGACCCAGTACTTC . TRBJ2-5 TRBV5-6 .
CASSPTGRRLYGYTF TGTGCCAGCAGCCCGACGGGCAGGAGGTTATATGGCTACACCTTC . TRBJ1-2 TRBV14 .
CASSLVGASNQPQHF TGTGCCAGCAGCTTAGTAGGGGCCAGCAATCAGCCCCAGCATTTT . TRBJ1-5 TRBV7-9 .
CASSQDYSVGLADYNEQFF TGCGCCAGCAGCCAAGATTATAGTGTGGGACTAGCGGACTACAATGAGCAGTTCTTC TRBD2 TRBJ2-1 TRBV4-1 .
CASSQSDRLNTEAFF TGTGCCAGCAGCCAATCTGACAGGCTGAACACTGAAGCTTTCTTT . TRBJ1-1 TRBV16 .
CASSTMTDSNTEAFF TGTGCCAGCTCAACCATGACAGATTCGAACACTGAAGCTTTCTTT . TRBJ1-1 TRBV18 .
CASSLEGGTAHEQYF TGTGCCAGCAGCTTAGAGGGGGGGACTGCCCACGAGCAGTACTTC . TRBJ2-7 TRBV7-9 .
CASSQAWGSGGNNEQFF TGTGCCAGCAGCCAAGCATGGGGCAGCGGGGGTAACAATGAGCAGTTCTTC TRBD2 TRBJ2-1 TRBV4-2 .
CASSDPGTHLAGEQYF TGTGCCAGCAGTGACCCCGGGACACATCTCGCCGGCGAGCAGTACTTC . TRBJ2-7 TRBV6-1 .
CASSYVVSNQPQHF TGTGCCAGCAGTTACGTAGTGAGTAATCAGCCCCAGCATTTT . TRBJ1-5 TRBV28 .
CASSSRTSGQSGELFF TGTGCCAGCAGCTCCCGGACTAGCGGGCAGTCCGGGGAGCTGTTTTTT TRBD2 TRBJ2-2 TRBV13 .